Below are 9 T cell receptor beta chains sequenced from a single sample in a study of T cell responses to AZD1222 COVID-19 vaccine. The protocol was immunoSEQ multiplex PCR, while the TCRdb copy is restricted to in-frame clones and leaves out a portion. The sample shows about 120,000 clones, 87% of them seen only once. Sample: peripheral blood, taken 28 days after the second AZD1222 dose. These receptors were taken from an adult who received the AZD1222 COVID-19 vaccine.

The V call is TRBV7-2, the J call TRBJ1-3; D possibly corresponds to TRBD1 (5 bases). The CDR3 covers 16 residues. CDR1 and CDR2 (germline): SGHTA, FQGNSA. With 5 bases removed from V and 2 bases from J, the gap between germline ends came to 16 bases. The CDR3 reads CASSTDSHSAGNTIYF. The CDR3, as DNA: TGTGCCAGCAGCACCGACAGCCACTCGGCTGGAAACACCATATATTTT.

The gene calls are TRBV29-1 and TRBJ1-1; TRBD1 agrees at 7 bases. Germline V gene sequence: CDR1 SQVTM, CDR2 ANQGSEA. The CDR3 totals 13 residues. After removal of 5 bases from V and 1 base from J, the junction contained 4 bases not matched to a gene. The CDR3 here is CSVRTGGNTEAFF. In DNA, the CDR3 is TGCAGCGTTCGGACAGGAGGGAACACTGAAGCTTTCTTT.

The rearrangement uses TRBV5-6 and TRBJ1-5; D call uncertain. The CDR3 spans 13 residues. Germline CDR1 SGHDT, CDR2 YYEEEE. Trimming took 5 bases from V and 0 from J, leaving 6 bases between them. The CDR3, as DNA: TGTGCCAGCAGTCTAGATAGCAATCAGCCCCAGCATTTT. Amino acid sequence: CASSLDSNQPQHF.

The chain employs TRBV29-1 and TRBJ2-1, with D tentatively TRBD1 (5 bases). Trimming removed 5 bases from V and 2 bases from J, with 16 bases in between. Germline V gives CDR1 SQVTM, CDR2 ANQGSEA. The CDR3 contains 15 residues. CDR3 amino acids: CSVPYGASTYNEQFF. In DNA, the CDR3 is TGCAGCGTTCCCTATGGGGCCTCCACCTACAATGAGCAGTTCTTC.

V usage is TRBV11-2 and J usage is TRBJ1-2, with D uncertain. Germline CDR1 and CDR2: SGHAT and FQNNGV. The length of the CDR3 is 14 residues. The germline V and J ends were trimmed by 5 bases and 8 bases, with 18 bases remaining between them. CDR3 sequence: CASSTQRGSVGYTF. Written as DNA, the CDR3 is TGTGCCAGCAGCACTCAAAGAGGAAGCGTCGGCTACACCTTC.

As to this clone: The junction departs from germline at one end; a sequencing error may be responsible. CDR3 in amino acids: CASSVASHNEQFF. In DNA form, the CDR3 reads TGTGCCAGCAGCGTAGCCTCCCACAATGAGCAGTTCTTC. This chain connects TRBV9 to TRBJ2-1; no clear D gene. The CDR3 runs to 13 residues. CDR1 and CDR2 from the germline V gene are SGDLS and YYNGEE.

V is TRBV3-1 (or the pseudogene TRBV3-2) and J is TRBJ1-3; 10 bases align to TRBD1. The CDR3 consists of 17 residues. Germline V lookup: CDR1 LGHDT, CDR2 YNNKEL (reference sequence). J gave up 0 bases and V 4 bases, and 6 bases lay outside the gene matches. The CDR3, as DNA: TGTGCCAGCAGCCGACAGGGGGCTCTGAGCTCTGGAAACACCATATATTTT. Protein: CASSRQGALSSGNTIYF.

V usage is TRBV5-4 and J usage is TRBJ2-7; 12 bases align to TRBD2. This CDR3 spans 15 amino acids. Losses at the gene ends were 2 bases for V and 2 bases for J; bases not matched to a gene: 2. CDR1 and CDR2 from the germline V gene are SGHNT and YYREEE (reference sequence). For the CDR3, the DNA is TGTGCCAGCAGCTTAGGACTAGCGGGGACCTACGAGCAGTACTTC. This gives the protein CASSLGLAGTYEQYF.

This clone appeared a single time. V and J are TRBV28 and TRBJ1-1; possible D gene TRBD1, 5 bases. The ends were cut back, 8 bases at V and 1 base at J, with 17 bases in the middle. The germline gives CDR1 MDHEN, CDR2 SYDVKM. This CDR3 has 15 amino acids. In DNA, the CDR3 is TGTGCCAGCGTACCCTGGGACCGTTCGAACACTGAAGCTTTCTTT. Translated, it gives CASVPWDRSNTEAFF.